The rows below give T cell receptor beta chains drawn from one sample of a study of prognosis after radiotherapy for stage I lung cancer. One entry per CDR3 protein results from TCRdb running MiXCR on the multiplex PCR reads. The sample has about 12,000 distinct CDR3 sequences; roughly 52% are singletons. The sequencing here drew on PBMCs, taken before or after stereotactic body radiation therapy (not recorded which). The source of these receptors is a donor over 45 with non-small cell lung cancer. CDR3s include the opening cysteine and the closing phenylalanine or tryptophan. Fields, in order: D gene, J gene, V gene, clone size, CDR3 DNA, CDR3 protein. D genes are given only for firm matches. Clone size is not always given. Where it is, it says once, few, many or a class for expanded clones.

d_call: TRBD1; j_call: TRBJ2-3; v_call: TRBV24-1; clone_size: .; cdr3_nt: TGTGCCACCAGTGTGGGACAGGAGTCAGATACGCAGTATTTT; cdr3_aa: CATSVGQESDTQYF
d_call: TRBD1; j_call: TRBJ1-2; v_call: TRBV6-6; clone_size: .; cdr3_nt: TGTGCCAGCAGTTACTCGACCGGGACAGTCGTCGGCTACACCTTC; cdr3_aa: CASSYSTGTVVGYTF
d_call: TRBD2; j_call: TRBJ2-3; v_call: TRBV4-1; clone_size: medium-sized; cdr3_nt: TGCGCCAGCCAGCGACTAGCGGGAGCGCTCACAGATACGCAGTATTTT; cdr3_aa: CASQRLAGALTDTQYF
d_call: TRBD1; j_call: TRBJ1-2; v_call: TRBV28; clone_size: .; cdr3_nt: TGTGCCAGCAGGCACTCCTCAGGGGGACATCACTATAACTATGGCTACACCTTC; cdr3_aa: CASRHSSGGHHYNYGYTF
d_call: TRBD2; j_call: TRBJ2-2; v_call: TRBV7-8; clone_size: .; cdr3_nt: TGTGCCAGCAGCTTAGGTTCCTCCGGGACTAGTGTGGCCGGGGAGCTGTTTTTT; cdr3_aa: CASSLGSSGTSVAGELFF
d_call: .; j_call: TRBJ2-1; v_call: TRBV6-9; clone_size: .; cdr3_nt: TGTGCCAGCTGTTCCTCCCCTCGTGGTGATGAGCAGTTCTTC; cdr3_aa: CASCSSPRGDEQFF
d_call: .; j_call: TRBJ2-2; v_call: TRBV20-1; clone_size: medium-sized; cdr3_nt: TGCAGTGCTAGACCCAGGATGGCCGGGGAGCTGTTTTTT; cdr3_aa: CSARPRMAGELFF
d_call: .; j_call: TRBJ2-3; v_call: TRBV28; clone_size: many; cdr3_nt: TGTGCCTGTTCGTCGGGAGATTGGACAGATACGCAGTATTTT; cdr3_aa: CACSSGDWTDTQYF
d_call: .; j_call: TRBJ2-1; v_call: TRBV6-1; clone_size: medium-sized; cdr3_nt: TGTGCCAGCAGCCAAGGGGGGGGCTTCAACAATGAGCAGTTCTTC; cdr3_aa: CASSQGGGFNNEQFF
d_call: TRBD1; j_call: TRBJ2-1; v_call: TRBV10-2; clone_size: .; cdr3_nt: TGCGCCAGCACCGGGACAGTGAACAATGAGCAGTTCTTC; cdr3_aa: CASTGTVNNEQFF
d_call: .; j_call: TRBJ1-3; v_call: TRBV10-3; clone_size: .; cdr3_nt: TGTGCCATCAGTTTACAGGGTCCTGGAAACACCATATATTTT; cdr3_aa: CAISLQGPGNTIYF
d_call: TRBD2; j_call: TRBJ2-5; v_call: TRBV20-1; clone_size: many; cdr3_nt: TGCAGTGCCAGACTAGCGGGAAAAGAGACCCAGTACTTC; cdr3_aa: CSARLAGKETQYF
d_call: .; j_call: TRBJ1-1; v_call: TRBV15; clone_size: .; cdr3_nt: TGTGCCACCAGCATACAACGGTCGAACACTGAAGCTTTCTTT; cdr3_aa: CATSIQRSNTEAFF
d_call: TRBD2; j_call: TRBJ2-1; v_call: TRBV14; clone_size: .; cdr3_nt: TGTGCCAGCAGCCCTCCTCTGGGTAGCGGGACAACACGCAATGAGCAGTTCTTC; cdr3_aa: CASSPPLGSGTTRNEQFF
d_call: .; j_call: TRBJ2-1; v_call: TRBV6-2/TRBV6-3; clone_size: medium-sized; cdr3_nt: TGTGCCAGCAGTGCATACGGTGAGCAGTTCTTC; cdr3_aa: CASSAYGEQFF
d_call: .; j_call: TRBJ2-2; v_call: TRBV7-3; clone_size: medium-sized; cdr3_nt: TGTGCCAGCAGCCCCTCCGGGTCGCTGGGCGGGGAGCTGTTTTTT; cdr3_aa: CASSPSGSLGGELFF
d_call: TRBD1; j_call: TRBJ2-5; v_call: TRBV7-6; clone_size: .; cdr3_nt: TGTGCCAGCAGCCCTGCGTCGTACAGGGGGCGAGAGACCCAGTACTTC; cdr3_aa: CASSPASYRGRETQYF
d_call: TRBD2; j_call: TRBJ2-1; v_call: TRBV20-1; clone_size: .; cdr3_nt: TGCAGTGCTGTTCCCGGGACTAGACGTTTCAATGAGCAGTTCTTC; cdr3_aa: CSAVPGTRRFNEQFF
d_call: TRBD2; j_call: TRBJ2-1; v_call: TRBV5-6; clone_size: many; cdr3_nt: TGTGCCAGCAGCTTGGAACCAGGGAGGTGGGGGGGGGAGCAGTTCTTC; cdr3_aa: CASSLEPGRWGGEQFF
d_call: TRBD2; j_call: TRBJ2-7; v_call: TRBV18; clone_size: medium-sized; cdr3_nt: TGTGCCAGCTCACCACCCAGCGGGAGCCGCGAGCAGTACTTC; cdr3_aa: CASSPPSGSREQYF
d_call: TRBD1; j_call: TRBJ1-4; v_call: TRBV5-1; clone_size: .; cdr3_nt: TGCGCCAGCAGCTTGGAGTCACAGGGGTCTGGGGAAAAACTGTTTTTT; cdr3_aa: CASSLESQGSGEKLFF
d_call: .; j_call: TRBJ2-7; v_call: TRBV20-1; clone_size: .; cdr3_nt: TGCAGTGCTCCCCTGGCTGCGGGAATTTTCTACGAGCAGTACTTC; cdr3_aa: CSAPLAAGIFYEQYF
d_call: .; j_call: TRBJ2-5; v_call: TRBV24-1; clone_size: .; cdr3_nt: TGTGCCACCAGTGGCGGGCTCCAAGAGACCCAGTACTTC; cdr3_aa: CATSGGLQETQYF
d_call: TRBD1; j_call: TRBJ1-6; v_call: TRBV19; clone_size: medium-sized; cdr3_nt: TGTGCCAGTAGTCGCCGGGACAGCAATTCACCCCTCCACTTT; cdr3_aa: CASSRRDSNSPLHF
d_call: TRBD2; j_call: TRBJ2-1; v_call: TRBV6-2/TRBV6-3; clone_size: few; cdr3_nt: TGTGCCAGCAGTTACGGAGCGGGAGGGCCAGATGAGCAGTTCTTC; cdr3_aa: CASSYGAGGPDEQFF